Sequencing of this TCR beta chain was carried out in a study of CXCR4 blockade with PD-1 therapy in pancreatic cancer (dated 2019 in TCRdb). Regarding the study in general: The study combined multiplex immunohistochemistry and TCRbeta immunosequencing of resected pancreatic ductal adenocarcinoma with ex vivo slice culture testing PD-1 and CXCR4 blockade. To assess intratumoral heterogeneity, two geographically distinct regions from each of about 6 tumors were TCR-sequenced. Overall study outcomes, separate from this receptor: Only TCRbeta chains were sequenced, so true antigen-specificity overlap of convergent dominant clones remained unconfirmed pending paired alpha-beta single-cell sequencing. Although tumors showed clonal expansion, with a mean productive clonality of about 0.13 compared with under 0.055 in healthy blood, clonality was not correlated with survival. A strong correlation was found between the frequency of an amino acid clone and the number of distinct nucleotide rearrangements encoding that clone, which suggests convergent selection driven by common tumor antigens.

This clone was seen a single time. Its specific antigen is unknown. The input lacks base qualities; no much larger clone sits a single base away. None of the patients whose archived tumor blocks were used had received neoadjuvant therapy prior to resection. For the preserved-tissue arm, the study drew on around 30 surgical resection samples taken from about two dozen pancreatic ductal adenocarcinoma patients who had not been treated previously. For the resection arm, ten 5-micron curls of FFPE tumor adjacent to the multiplex immunohistochemistry slide were used for DNA extraction. The germline V gene supplies CDR1 SGHNT and CDR2 YENEEA. Unmatched junction bases come to 6, with V trimmed by 5 bases and J by 2 bases. The CDR3, cysteine through phenylalanine, is 15 amino acids long. Just CDR3 DNA is preserved here, 45 bases in frame from base 1. TCRbeta CDR3 regions were immunosequenced from extracted DNA using the immunoSEQ Assay at Adaptive Biotechnologies. The original pipeline was this. To measure the absolute abundance of each unique TCRbeta CDR3, the sequences were collapsed and filtered. Clonality was calculated as 1 minus Pielou's evenness, using only productive in-frame rearrangements. For regional overlap, the top 100 nucleotide rearrangements were followed across paired samples, and the Morisita index was used to compare paired samples against unrelated samples. Convergence of nucleotide rearrangements onto identical amino acid sequences was assessed with the immunoSEQ Rearrangement Details tool. TCRdb carries this immuneACCESS record with in-frame sequences only. Its versions omit some clonotypes, under half of them owing to an unresolved V gene in the studies checked, with the rest unexplained. Clone size and V and J calls were adopted from that table, with D and trimming inferred from the DNA. This sample comprises approximately 2,000 clones, less than 65% of them detected only once. The ten top clones hold around a third of the sample.

In this chain, TRBV11-3 is recombined with TRBJ2-1; 7 bases in the junction line up with TRBD1. The specimen sequenced was tumor tissue. This TCR came from a human donor with pancreatic ductal adenocarcinoma. The CDR3 corresponds to CASSPSGTAYNEQFF. The nucleotides read TGTGCCAGCAGCCCCTCCGGGACAGCCTACAATGAGCAGTTCTTC. The full variable domain, completed from the reference TRBV11-3 and TRBJ2-1 proteins outside the CDR3, reads EAGVVQSPRYKIIEKKQPVAFWCNPISGHNTLYWYLQNLGQGPELLIRYENEEAVDDSQLPKDRFSAERLKGVDSTLKIQPAELGDSAVYLCASSPSGTAYNEQFFGPGTRLTVL.